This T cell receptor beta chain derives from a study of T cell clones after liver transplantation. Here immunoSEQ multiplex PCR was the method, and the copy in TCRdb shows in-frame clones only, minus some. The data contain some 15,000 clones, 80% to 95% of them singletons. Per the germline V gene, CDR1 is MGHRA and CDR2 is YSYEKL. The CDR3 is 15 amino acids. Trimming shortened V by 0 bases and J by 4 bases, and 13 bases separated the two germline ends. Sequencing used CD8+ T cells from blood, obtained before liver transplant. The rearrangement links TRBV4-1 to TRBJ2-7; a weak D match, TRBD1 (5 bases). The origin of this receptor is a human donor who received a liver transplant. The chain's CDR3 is CASSQEAGKQYEQYF. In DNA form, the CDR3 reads TGCGCCAGCAGCCAAGAGGCAGGGAAGCAGTACGAGCAGTACTTC.